This T cell receptor beta chain emerged from a study of beta chain features in type 1 diabetes. Study context: Patients shared similar age, gender and cell yields with healthy donors.

Blood was drawn once from each donor into heparinised tubes. The draws averaged about 120 mL. General study results and limits: There was a moderate but significant shortening of TCRB CDR3s in all four CD4+ subsets of Type 1 diabetes patients. In the patient group, naive, central memory and Treg TCRB repertoires seemed more alike than in the healthy donor group.

Points on this clone: Its target is not known.

As every portion of the isolated RNA was reverse transcribed, the sequencing read expressed TCRB transcripts. Clones were sequenced by immunoSEQ multiplex PCR, and TCRdb holds only the in-frame ones, with some missing. The sample lists 900,000 or so clones; 15% to 20% were seen once. The receptor was derived from a woman aged 18 to 35 in good health. Material for sequencing was naive CD4+ T cells from blood.

The CDR3: CASSQDRGRSYNEQFF. The DNA for the CDR3 is TGTGCCAGCAGCCAAGATCGGGGCCGCTCCTACAATGAGCAGTTCTTC. The chain links TRBV4-2 to TRBJ2-1, with D perhaps TRBD1 or TRBD2 (5 bases each). Trimming cost V 0 bases and J 0 bases, with 9 bases left between them. The CDR3 has 16 residues. The germline V gene has CDR1 LGHNA and CDR2 YNFKEQ.